There are a few counts of the clone carrying this T cell receptor beta chain. Its cognate antigen is unknown. The data are from a study of CD8 T cells in ankylosing spondylitis. Study-level points and caveats: In ankylosing spondylitis patients, matched synovial fluid reportedly showed significant enrichment of disease-linked clones. Under 10 highly homologous variants formed a TCR beta motif that appeared characteristic of ankylosing spondylitis blood.

TCRdb re-analysed the 5' RACE reads in MiXCR, keeping a single row per CDR3 protein. The sample contains 250,000 to 400,000 distinct CDR3 sequences, approximately 10% of which appear only once. The receptor was isolated from a female donor with ankylosing spondylitis or in good health (not recorded which). Sequencing used blood, either unsorted or a sorted T cell fraction (not recorded which).

CDR3 in DNA: TGTGCCAGCAGCCAAGAGGGAGGAGTCAATCAGCCCCAGCATTTT. It encodes CASSQEGGVNQPQHF. The rearrangement uses TRBV3-1 and TRBJ1-5; D call uncertain. The CDR3 runs 15 residues. Germline V gene lookup returns CDR1 LGHDT and CDR2 YNNKEL (reference sequence). The V and J ends lost 0 bases and 3 bases respectively, with 9 bases between them.